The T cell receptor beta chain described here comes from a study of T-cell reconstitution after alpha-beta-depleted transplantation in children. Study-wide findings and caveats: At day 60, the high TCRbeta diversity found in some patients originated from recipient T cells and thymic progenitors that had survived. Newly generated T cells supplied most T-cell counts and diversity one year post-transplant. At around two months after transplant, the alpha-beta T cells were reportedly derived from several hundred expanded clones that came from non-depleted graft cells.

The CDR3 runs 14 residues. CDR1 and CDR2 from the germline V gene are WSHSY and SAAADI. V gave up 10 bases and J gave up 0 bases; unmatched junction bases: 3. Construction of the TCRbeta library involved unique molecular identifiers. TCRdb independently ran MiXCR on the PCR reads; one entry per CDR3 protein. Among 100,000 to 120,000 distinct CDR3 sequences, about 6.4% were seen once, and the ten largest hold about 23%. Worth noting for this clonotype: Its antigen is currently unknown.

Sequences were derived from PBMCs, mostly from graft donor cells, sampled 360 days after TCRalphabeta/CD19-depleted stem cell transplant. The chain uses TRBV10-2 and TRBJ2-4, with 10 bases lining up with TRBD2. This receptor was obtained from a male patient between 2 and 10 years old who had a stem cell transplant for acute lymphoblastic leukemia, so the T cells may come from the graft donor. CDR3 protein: CATQRGGAKNIQYF. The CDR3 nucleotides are TGCGCCACCCAGCGGGGGGGAGCCAAAAACATTCAGTACTTC.